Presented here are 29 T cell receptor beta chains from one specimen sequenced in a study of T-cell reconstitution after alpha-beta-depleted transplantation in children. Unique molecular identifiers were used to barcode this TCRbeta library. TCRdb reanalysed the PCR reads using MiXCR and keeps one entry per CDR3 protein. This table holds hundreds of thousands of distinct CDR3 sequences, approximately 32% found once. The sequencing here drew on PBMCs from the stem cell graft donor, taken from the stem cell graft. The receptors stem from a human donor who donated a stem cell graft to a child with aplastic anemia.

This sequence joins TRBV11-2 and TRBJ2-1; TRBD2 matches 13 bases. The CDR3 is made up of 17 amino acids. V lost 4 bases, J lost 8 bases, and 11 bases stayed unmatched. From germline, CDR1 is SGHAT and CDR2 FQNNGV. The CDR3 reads CASSSTLLAGGPHEQFF. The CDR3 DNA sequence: TGTGCCAGCAGCTCTACCCTACTAGCGGGAGGGCCCCATGAGCAGTTCTTC.

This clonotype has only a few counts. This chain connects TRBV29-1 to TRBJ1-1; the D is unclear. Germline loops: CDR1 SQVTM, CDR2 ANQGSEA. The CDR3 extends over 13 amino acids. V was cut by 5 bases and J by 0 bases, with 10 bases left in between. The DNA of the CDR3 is TGCAGCGTTACCCGAAACATGAACACTGAAGCTTTCTTT. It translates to CSVTRNMNTEAFF.

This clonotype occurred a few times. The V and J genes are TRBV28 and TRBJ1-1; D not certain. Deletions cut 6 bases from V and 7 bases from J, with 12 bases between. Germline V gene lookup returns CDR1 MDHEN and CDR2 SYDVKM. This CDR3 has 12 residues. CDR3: CASSTEPFEAFF. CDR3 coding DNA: TGTGCCAGCAGCACGGAACCTTTTGAAGCTTTCTTT.

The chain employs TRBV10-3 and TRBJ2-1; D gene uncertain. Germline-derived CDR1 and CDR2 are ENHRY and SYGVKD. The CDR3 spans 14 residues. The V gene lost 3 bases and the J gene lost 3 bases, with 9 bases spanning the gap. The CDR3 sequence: CAISDGPDYNEQFF. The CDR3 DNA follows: TGTGCCATCAGTGACGGTCCTGACTACAATGAGCAGTTCTTC.

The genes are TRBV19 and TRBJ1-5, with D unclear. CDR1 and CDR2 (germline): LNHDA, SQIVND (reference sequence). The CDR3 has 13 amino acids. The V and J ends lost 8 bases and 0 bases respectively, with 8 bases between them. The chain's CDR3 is CASGWFSNQPQHF. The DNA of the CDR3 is TGTGCCAGTGGTTGGTTTAGCAATCAGCCCCAGCATTTT.

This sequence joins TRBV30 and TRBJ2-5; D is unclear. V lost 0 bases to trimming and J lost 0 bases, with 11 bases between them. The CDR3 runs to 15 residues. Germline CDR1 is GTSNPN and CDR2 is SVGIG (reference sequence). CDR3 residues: CAWSVRDWYQETQYF. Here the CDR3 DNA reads TGTGCCTGGAGTGTACGTGACTGGTACCAAGAGACCCAGTACTTC.

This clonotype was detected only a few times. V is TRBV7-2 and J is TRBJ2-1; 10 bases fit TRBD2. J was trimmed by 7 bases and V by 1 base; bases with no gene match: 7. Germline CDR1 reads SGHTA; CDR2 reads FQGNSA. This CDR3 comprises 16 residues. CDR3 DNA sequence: TGTGCCAGCAGCTTAGAAGCGGGAGGGCCTGGGAATGAGCAGTTCTTC. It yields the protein CASSLEAGGPGNEQFF. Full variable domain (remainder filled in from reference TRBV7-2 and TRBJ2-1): GAGVSQSPSNKVTEKGKDVELRCDPISGHTALYWYRQSLGQGLEFLIYFQGNSAPDKSGLPSDRFSAERTGGSVSTLTIQRTQQEDSAVYLCASSLEAGGPGNEQFFGPGTRLTVL.

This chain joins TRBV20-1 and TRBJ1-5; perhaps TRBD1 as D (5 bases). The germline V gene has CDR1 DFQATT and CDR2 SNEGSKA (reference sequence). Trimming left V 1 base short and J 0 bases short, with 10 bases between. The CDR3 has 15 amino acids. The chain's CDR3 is CSARVDTGSNQPQHF. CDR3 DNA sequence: TGCAGTGCTAGAGTGGACACCGGTAGCAATCAGCCCCAGCATTTT.

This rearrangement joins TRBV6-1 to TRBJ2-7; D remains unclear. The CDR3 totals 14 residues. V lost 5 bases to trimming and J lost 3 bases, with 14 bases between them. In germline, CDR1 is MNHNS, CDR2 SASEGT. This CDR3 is CASSPRTDLYEQYF. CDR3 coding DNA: TGTGCCAGCAGTCCAAGGACGGACCTCTACGAGCAGTACTTC.

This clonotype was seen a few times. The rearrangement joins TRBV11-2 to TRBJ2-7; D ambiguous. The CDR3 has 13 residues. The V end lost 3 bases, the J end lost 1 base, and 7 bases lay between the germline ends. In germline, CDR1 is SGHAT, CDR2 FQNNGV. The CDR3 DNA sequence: TGTGCCAGCAGCTTTATTCGGTCCTACGAGCAGTACTTC. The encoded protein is CASSFIRSYEQYF.

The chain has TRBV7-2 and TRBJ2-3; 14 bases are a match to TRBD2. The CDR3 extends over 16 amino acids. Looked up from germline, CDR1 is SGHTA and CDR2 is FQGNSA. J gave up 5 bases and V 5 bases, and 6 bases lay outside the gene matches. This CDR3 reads CASSPRLAGGIDTQYF. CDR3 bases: TGTGCCAGCAGCCCTCGACTAGCGGGAGGGATAGATACGCAGTATTTT.

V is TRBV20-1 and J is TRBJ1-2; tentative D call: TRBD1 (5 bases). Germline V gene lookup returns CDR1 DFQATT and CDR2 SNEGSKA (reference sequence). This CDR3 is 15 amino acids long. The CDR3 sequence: CCARETGTHNYGYTF. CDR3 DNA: TGCTGCGCTAGAGAAACCGGGACCCACAACTATGGCTACACCTTC.

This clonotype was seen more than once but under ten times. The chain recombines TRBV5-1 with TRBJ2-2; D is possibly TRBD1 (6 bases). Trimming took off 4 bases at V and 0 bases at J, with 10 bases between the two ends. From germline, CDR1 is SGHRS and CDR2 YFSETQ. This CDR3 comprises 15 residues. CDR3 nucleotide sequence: TGCGCCAGCAGCCGGGACACGACGAACACCGGGGAGCTGTTTTTT. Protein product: CASSRDTTNTGELFF.

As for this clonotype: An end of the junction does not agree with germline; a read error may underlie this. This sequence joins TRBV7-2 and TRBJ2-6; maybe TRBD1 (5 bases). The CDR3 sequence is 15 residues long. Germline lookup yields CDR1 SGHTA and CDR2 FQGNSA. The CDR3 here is CASSLVSSGANGLTF. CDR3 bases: TGTGCCAGCAGCTTAGTCTCATCTGGGGCCAACGGCCTGACTTTC.

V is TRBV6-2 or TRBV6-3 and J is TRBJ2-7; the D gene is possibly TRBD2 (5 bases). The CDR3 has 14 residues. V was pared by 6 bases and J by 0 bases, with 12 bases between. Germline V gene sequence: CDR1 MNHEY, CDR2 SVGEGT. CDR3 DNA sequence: TGTGCCAGCAGGGGGAGCGGCAGCTCCTACGAGCAGTACTTC. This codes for CASRGSGSSYEQYF.

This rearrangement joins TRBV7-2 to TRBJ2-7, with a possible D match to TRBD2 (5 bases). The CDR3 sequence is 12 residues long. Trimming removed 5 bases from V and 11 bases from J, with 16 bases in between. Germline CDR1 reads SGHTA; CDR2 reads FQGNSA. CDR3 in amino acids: CASSPSRAAEYV. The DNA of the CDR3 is TGTGCCAGCAGCCCCTCGCGAGCGGCGGAGTACGTC.

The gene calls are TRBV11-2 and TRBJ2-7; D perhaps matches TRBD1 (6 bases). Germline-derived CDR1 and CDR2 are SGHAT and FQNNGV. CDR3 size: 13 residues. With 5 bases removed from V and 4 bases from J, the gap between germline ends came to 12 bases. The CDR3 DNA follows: TGTGCCAGCAGCCCACGACAGGAGTACGAGCAGTACTTC. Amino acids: CASSPRQEYEQYF.

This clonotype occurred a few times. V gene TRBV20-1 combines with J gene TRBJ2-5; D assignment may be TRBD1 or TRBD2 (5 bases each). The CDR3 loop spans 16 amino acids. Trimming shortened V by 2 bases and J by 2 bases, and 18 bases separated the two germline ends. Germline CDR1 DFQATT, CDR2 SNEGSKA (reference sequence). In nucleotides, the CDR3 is TGCAGTGCTAGAAGCCGGGACGATGCAACACAAGAGACCCAGTACTTC. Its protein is CSARSRDDATQETQYF.

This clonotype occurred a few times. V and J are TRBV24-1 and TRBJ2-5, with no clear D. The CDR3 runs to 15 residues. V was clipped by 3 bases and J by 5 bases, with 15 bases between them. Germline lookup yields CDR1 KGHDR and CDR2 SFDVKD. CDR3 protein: CATSDEGLRRETQYF. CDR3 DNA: TGTGCCACCAGTGATGAAGGCCTCCGTCGGGAGACCCAGTACTTC.

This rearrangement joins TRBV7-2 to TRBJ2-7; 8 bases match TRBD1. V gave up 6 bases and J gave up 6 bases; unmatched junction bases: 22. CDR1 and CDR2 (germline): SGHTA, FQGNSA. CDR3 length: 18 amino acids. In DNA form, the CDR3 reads TGTGCCAGCAGTCAAGACAGGGGCTCCCTTAATCCGATGGGCGAGCAGTACTTC. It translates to CASSQDRGSLNPMGEQYF.

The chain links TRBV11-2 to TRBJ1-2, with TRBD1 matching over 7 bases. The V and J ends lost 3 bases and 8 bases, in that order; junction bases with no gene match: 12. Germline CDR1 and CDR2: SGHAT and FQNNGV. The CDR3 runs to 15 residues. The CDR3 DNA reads TGTGCCAGCAGCTTTTTCGGGACAGAAGATAGGGGCTACACCTTC. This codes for CASSFFGTEDRGYTF.

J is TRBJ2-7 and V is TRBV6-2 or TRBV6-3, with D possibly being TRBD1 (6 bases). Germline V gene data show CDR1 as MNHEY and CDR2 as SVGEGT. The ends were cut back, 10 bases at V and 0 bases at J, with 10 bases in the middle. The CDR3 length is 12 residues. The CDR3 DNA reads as TGTGCCACCACAGGGTACTCCTACGAGCAGTACGTC. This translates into CATTGYSYEQYV.

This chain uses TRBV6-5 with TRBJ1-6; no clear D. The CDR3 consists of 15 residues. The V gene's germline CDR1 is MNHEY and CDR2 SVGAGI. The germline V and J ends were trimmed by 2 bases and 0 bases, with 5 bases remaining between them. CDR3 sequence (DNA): TGTGCCAGCAGTTACGACAACTCCTATAATTCACCCCTCCACTTT. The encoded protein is CASSYDNSYNSPLHF.

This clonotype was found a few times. The CDR3 DNA follows: TGTGCCAGCAGCTCATTACAGGAAAACACAGATACGCAGTATTTT. This translates into CASSSLQENTDTQYF. The chain couples TRBV27 to TRBJ2-3, with TRBD1 as a possible D gene (5 bases). Between the trimmed V and J ends, which lost 6 bases and 2 bases, there was a span of 15 bases. The CDR3 spans 15 residues. The germline V gene has CDR1 MNHEY and CDR2 SMNVEV (reference sequence).

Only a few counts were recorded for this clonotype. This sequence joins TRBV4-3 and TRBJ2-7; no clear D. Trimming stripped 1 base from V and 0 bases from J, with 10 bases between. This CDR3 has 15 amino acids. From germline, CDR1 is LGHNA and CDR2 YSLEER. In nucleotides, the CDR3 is TGCGCCAGCAGCCAAGGTCGAGCCCCCTCCTACGAGCAGTACTTC. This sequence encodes CASSQGRAPSYEQYF.

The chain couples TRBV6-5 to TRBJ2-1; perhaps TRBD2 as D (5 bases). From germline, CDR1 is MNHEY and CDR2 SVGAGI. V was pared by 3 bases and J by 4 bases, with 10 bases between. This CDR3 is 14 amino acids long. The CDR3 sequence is CASSYLALYNEQFF. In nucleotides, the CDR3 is TGTGCCAGCAGTTATCTAGCCTTATACAATGAGCAGTTCTTC.

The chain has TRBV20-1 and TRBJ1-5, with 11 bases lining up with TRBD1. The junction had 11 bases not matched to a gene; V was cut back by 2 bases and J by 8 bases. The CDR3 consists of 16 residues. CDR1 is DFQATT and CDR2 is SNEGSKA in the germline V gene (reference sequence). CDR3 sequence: CSARIPGTGGLEPQHF. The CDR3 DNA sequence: TGCAGTGCTAGAATCCCCGGGACAGGGGGATTAGAGCCCCAGCATTTT.

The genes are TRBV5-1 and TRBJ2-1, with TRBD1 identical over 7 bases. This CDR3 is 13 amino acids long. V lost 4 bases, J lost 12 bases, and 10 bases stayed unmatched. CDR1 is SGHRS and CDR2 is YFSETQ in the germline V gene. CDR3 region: CASSIGDRDAQFF. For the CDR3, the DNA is TGCGCCAGCAGCATAGGTGACAGGGACGCGCAGTTCTTC.

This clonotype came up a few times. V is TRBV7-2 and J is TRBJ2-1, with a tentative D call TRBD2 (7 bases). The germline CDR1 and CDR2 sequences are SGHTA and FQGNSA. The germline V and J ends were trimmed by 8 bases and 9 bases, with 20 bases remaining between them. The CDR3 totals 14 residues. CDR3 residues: CASSGGPPRGEQFF. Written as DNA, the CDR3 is TGTGCCAGCTCCGGGGGGCCCCCTCGGGGTGAGCAGTTCTTC.